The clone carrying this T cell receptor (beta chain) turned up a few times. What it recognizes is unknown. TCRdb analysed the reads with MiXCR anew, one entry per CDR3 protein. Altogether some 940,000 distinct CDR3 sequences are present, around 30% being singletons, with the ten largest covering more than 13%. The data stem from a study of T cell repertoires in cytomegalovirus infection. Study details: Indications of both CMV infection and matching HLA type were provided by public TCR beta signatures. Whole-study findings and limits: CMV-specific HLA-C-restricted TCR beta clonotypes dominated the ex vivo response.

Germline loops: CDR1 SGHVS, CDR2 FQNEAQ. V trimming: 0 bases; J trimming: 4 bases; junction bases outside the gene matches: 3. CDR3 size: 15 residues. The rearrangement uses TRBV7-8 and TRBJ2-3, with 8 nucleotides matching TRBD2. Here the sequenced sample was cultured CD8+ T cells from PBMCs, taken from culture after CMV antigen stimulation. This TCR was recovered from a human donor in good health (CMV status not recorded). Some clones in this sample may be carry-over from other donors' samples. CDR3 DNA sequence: TGTGCCAGCAGCTTAGCGCGGGGGGAACCAGATACGCAGTATTTT. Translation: CASSLARGEPDTQYF.